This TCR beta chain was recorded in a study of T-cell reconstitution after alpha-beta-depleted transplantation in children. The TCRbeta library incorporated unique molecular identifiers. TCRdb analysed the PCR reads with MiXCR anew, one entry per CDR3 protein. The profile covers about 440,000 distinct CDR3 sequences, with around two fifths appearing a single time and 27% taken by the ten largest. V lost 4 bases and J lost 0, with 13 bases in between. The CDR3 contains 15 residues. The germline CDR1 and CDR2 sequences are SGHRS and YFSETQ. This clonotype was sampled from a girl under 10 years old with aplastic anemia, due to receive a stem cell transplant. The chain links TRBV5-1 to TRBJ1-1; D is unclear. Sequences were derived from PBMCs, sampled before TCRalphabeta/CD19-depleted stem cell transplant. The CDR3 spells CASSPQPVMNTEAFF. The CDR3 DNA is TGCGCCAGCAGCCCGCAACCCGTGATGAACACTGAAGCTTTCTTT.